The 24 T cell receptor beta chains in this list originate from one sample, sequenced in a study of patients and donors after allogeneic stem cell transplantation. TCRdb independently ran MiXCR on the RT-PCR reads; one entry per CDR3 protein. The sample holds approximately 33,000 distinct CDR3 sequences; 6.5% to 7% are singletons and the top ten take roughly a third. The specimen was blood, either unsorted or a sorted T cell fraction (not recorded which). The receptors shown here come from a human donor who was either an allogeneic HSCT recipient or a stem cell or donor lymphocyte infusion donor (not recorded which). It is not recorded whose cells these are; they may come from a transplant donor.

In its sample, this clonotype was seen many times. The chain carries TRBV7-6 and TRBJ2-3; 7 bases align to TRBD2. The CDR3 has 16 amino acids. Trimming took 3 bases from V and 0 from J; bases not matched to a gene: 6. CDR1 and CDR2 from the germline V gene are SGHVS and FNYEAQ. CDR3 sequence: CASSLRPSGSTDTQYF. The CDR3 nucleotides are TGTGCCAGCAGCTTGCGTCCTAGCGGCAGCACAGATACGCAGTATTTT.

This clonotype was seen a handful of times. The rearrangement joins TRBV5-8 to TRBJ2-1; TRBD2 agrees at 7 bases. J lost 8 bases, V lost 0 bases, and 8 bases had no gene match. Germline V gives CDR1 SGHTS, CDR2 YDEGEE. The CDR3 sequence is 15 residues long. The CDR3 sequence is CASSLDGGSNYEQFF. DNA for the CDR3: TGTGCCAGCAGCTTGGATGGCGGGAGCAATTATGAGCAGTTCTTC.

This clonotype was seen many times. CDR3 sequence (DNA): TGTGCCAGCAGCACTCGGACAGGCCTACGCTATGGCTACACCTTC. It is translated as CASSTRTGLRYGYTF. The chain employs TRBV11-2 and TRBJ1-2; TRBD1 matches at 7 bases. The CDR3 totals 15 residues. Trimming took 5 bases from V and 4 from J; bases not matched to a gene: 10. CDR1 and CDR2 (germline): SGHAT, FQNNGV.

The chain recombines TRBV10-3 with TRBJ1-3; 9 bases align to TRBD1. Germline V gene lookup returns CDR1 ENHRY and CDR2 SYGVKD. V lost 6 bases to trimming and J lost 9 bases; unmatched junction nucleotides: 6. The CDR3 runs to 13 residues. This CDR3 is CAISDRGWSTIYF. The CDR3 nucleotides are TGTGCCATCAGCGACAGGGGGTGGAGCACCATATATTTT.

This clonotype was counted ten times or more. The V call is TRBV5-1, the J call TRBJ1-2; 9 bases are shared with TRBD1. CDR1 and CDR2 (germline): SGHRS, YFSETQ. There are 16 residues in the CDR3. Trimming at V came to 0 bases and at J to 7 bases, leaving 10 bases not matched to a gene. In DNA, the CDR3 is TGCGCCAGCAGCTTGGGTCACAACACAGGGGGCCCTGGCTACACCTTC. Its translation is CASSLGHNTGGPGYTF.

A remark on this clonotype: A much larger clone is a single base away; this may be a read error. The genes are TRBV27 and TRBJ2-2; D uncertain. The CDR3 is 14 residues long. From germline, CDR1 is MNHEY and CDR2 SMNVEV (reference sequence). V dropped 2 bases and J dropped 8 bases, with 12 bases sitting between them. CDR3 loop: CASSLNGVPGELFF. The CDR3 DNA reads as TGTGCCAGCAGTTTAAATGGCGTCCCTGGGGAGCTGTTTTTT.

This clonotype occurred many times. The genes are TRBV5-1 and TRBJ2-1, with D perhaps matching TRBD2 (6 bases). CDR3 size: 14 residues. Germline CDR1 SGHRS, CDR2 YFSETQ. Trimming removed 4 bases from V and 3 bases from J, with 11 bases in between. For the CDR3, the DNA is TGCGCCAGCAGCAGAGCGGGCGACTACAATGAGCAGTTCTTC. Its translation is CASSRAGDYNEQFF.

In this sample, this clonotype turned up many times. The V gene is TRBV29-1, the J gene TRBJ1-2; D is unresolved. Germline values: CDR1 SQVTM, CDR2 ANQGSEA. CDR3 length: 13 residues. The V gene lost 4 bases and the J gene lost 1 base, with 10 bases spanning the gap. The chain's CDR3 is CSVGLSFNYGYTF. The CDR3 bases are TGCAGCGTTGGCCTTTCCTTTAACTATGGCTACACCTTC.

A few counts support this clonotype. The genes are TRBV9 and TRBJ2-2; perhaps TRBD1 as D (5 bases). CDR1 is SGDLS, CDR2 YYNGEE, per germline. The V end lost 3 bases, the J end lost 2 bases, and 14 bases lay between the germline ends. There are 16 residues in the CDR3. The CDR3 DNA is TGTGCCAGCAGCGGCCAGGGTGGGCTAAACACCGGGGAGCTGTTTTTT. Translating gives CASSGQGGLNTGELFF. Looking up the rest from reference TRBV9 and TRBJ2-2 gives the full variable domain: DSGVTQTPKHLITATGQRVTLRCSPRSGDLSVYWYQQSLDQGLQFLIQYYNGEERAKGNILERFSAQQFPDLHSELNLSSLELGDSALYFCASSGQGGLNTGELFFGEGSRLTVL.

This sequence joins TRBV6-2 or TRBV6-3 and TRBJ2-3; TRBD2 aligns across 10 bases. The CDR3 totals 16 residues. V was clipped by 2 bases and J by 4 bases; unmatched bases: 6. CDR1 MNHEY and CDR2 SVGEGT come from the germline V gene. The DNA for the CDR3 is TGTGCCAGCAGTTACCTGGGGCTAGCGGGAGCAGATACGCAGTATTTT. Residues: CASSYLGLAGADTQYF.

The V call is TRBV3-1, the J call TRBJ2-5; 7 bases agree with TRBD1. Germline V gene sequence: CDR1 LGHDT, CDR2 YNNKEL (reference sequence). The J segment lost 4 bases and the V segment lost 4 bases, leaving 3 bases of the junction unmatched. The CDR3 sequence is 13 residues long. The CDR3 spells CASSPGTVETQYF. The DNA of the CDR3 is TGTGCCAGCAGCCCTGGGACAGTAGAGACCCAGTACTTC.

This clonotype was detected ten times or more. V and J are TRBV28 and TRBJ2-3, with 12 bases matching TRBD2. V shed 6 bases and J 5 bases; nucleotides not matched to a gene: 6. The germline CDR1 and CDR2 sequences are MDHEN and SYDVKM. CDR3 size: 15 residues. The CDR3 DNA reads TGTGCCAGCAGAAAGACTAGCGGGAGCGGAGATACGCAGTATTTT. It yields the protein CASRKTSGSGDTQYF.

This clonotype was found many times. The chain has TRBV10-3 and TRBJ1-2; possible D gene TRBD1, 5 bases. The CDR3 is 15 amino acids. Germline CDR1 ENHRY, CDR2 SYGVKD. V lost 3 bases and J 6 bases, leaving 17 bases between the germline ends. DNA for the CDR3: TGTGCCATCAGTGACCGCGGGACCCGGGTAGATGGCTACACCTTC. Protein sequence: CAISDRGTRVDGYTF.

Many counts were recorded for this clonotype. This chain uses TRBV7-7 with TRBJ2-1; no reliable D call. The V end was cut by 4 bases, the J end by 8 bases, with 18 bases between. CDR3 size: 15 residues. CDR1 SSHAT and CDR2 FNYEAQ come from the germline V gene (reference sequence). CDR3 loop: CASSWALGSQDEQFF. For the CDR3, the DNA is TGTGCCAGCAGCTGGGCTCTCGGGTCGCAGGATGAGCAGTTCTTC.

There are a few counts of this clonotype. CDR3 sequence reads: CSASGTGDGYEQYF. CDR3 nucleotides: TGCAGTGCTAGTGGGACAGGGGACGGGTACGAGCAGTACTTC. The chain links TRBV20-1 to TRBJ2-7; 10 positions match TRBD1. V was clipped by 3 bases and J by 4 bases; unmatched bases: 6. The CDR3 has 14 residues. Germline CDR1 DFQATT, CDR2 SNEGSKA (reference sequence).

This clonotype was counted at least ten times. The CDR3 DNA reads TGTGCCAGCAGTTTAAACTACCGGGGACCCCTCCACTTT. The encoded protein is CASSLNYRGPLHF. The chain carries TRBV12-3 or TRBV12-4 and TRBJ1-6, with D uncertain. Trimming pared 2 bases from V and 12 bases from J, leaving 11 bases between. The CDR3 has 13 amino acids.

The rearrangement joins TRBV15 to TRBJ1-2; D call uncertain. Germline V gene data show CDR1 as LNHNV and CDR2 as YYDKDF (reference sequence). This CDR3 comprises 13 residues. Trimming took off 4 bases at V and 4 bases at J, with 10 bases between the two ends. CDR3 sequence reads: CATSKGRVYGYTF. CDR3 DNA sequence: TGTGCCACCAGCAAAGGGCGGGTCTATGGCTACACCTTC. The whole variable domain, filled in from reference TRBV15 and TRBJ1-2, reads DAMVIQNPRYQVTQFGKPVTLSCSQTLNHNVMYWYQQKSSQAPKLLFHYYDKDFNNEADTPDNFQSRRPNTSFCFLDIRSPGLGDTAMYLCATSKGRVYGYTFGSGTRLTVV.

This clonotype was seen at least ten times. This chain connects TRBV5-5 to TRBJ2-7; TRBD2 matches 10 bases. Germline V gene lookup returns CDR1 SGHKS and CDR2 YYEKEE (reference sequence). With 4 bases clipped from V and 6 bases from J, the junction kept 10 bases outside the gene matches. This CDR3 region has 15 residues. The CDR3 nucleotides read TGTGCCAGCAGCCTCGGGCTAGCGGGAGTCTTCGAGCAGTACTTC. This sequence encodes CASSLGLAGVFEQYF. Full variable domain (rest looked up from reference TRBV5-5 and TRBJ2-7): DAGVTQSPTHLIKTRGQQVTLRCSPISGHKSVSWYQQVLGQGPQFIFQYYEKEERGRGNFPDRFSARQFPNYSSELNVNALLLGDSALYLCASSLGLAGVFEQYFGPGTRLTVT.

This clonotype was seen many times. The rearrangement links TRBV27 to TRBJ1-1; D perhaps matches TRBD1 (6 bases). The CDR3 is made up of 15 amino acids. With 5 bases removed from V and 1 base from J, the gap between germline ends came to 14 bases. CDR1 and CDR2 from the germline V gene are MNHEY and SMNVEV (reference sequence). CDR3: CASSPPPTGNTEAFF. In DNA form, the CDR3 reads TGTGCCAGCAGTCCACCCCCGACAGGGAACACTGAAGCTTTCTTT.

This clonotype was seen only a few times. This chain connects TRBV18 to TRBJ2-1; D not certain. CDR1 is KGHSH and CDR2 is LQKENI in the germline V gene. The CDR3 sequence is 16 residues long. Deletions cut 0 bases from V and 1 base from J, with 10 bases between. This CDR3 is CASSPPNTKSYNEQFF. In DNA form, the CDR3 reads TGTGCCAGCTCACCACCTAACACAAAGTCCTACAATGAGCAGTTCTTC.

This clonotype was observed at least ten times. V usage is TRBV3-1 and J usage is TRBJ2-1, with 10 bases aligning to TRBD2. Trimming removed 0 bases from V and 7 bases from J; junction bases left unmatched: 9. The CDR3 is 17 amino acids. CDR1 and CDR2 from the germline V gene are LGHDT and YNNKEL (reference sequence). DNA for the CDR3: TGTGCCAGCAGCCAAGAAGCTAGCGGGAGAAGTGGGAATGAGCAGTTCTTC. Translating it yields CASSQEASGRSGNEQFF.

This clonotype has at least ten counts. V usage is TRBV28 and J usage is TRBJ1-5; no firm D call. V gave up 5 bases and J gave up 6 bases, with 14 bases separating them. This CDR3 region has 14 residues. CDR1 MDHEN and CDR2 SYDVKM come from the germline V gene. CDR3 in DNA: TGTGCCAGCAGTCTCCAAAGTTCGTTTCAGCCCCAGCATTTT. Translating it yields CASSLQSSFQPQHF.

The rearrangement joins TRBV5-4 to TRBJ2-7; D is unresolved. This CDR3 spans 11 amino acids. V shed 4 bases and J shed 0 bases, with 2 bases lying between them. The germline gives CDR1 SGHNT, CDR2 YYREEE (reference sequence). This CDR3 reads CASSNSYEQYF. The CDR3 DNA is TGTGCCAGCAGCAACTCCTACGAGCAGTACTTC.

This clonotype was observed many times. CDR3 bases: TGTGCCAGCAGCTTTTGGAGGGATTCACCCCTCCACTTT. Translated, it gives CASSFWRDSPLHF. This chain connects TRBV5-5 to TRBJ1-6; D ambiguous. V lost 2 bases, J lost 8 bases, and 8 bases lay in between. This CDR3 has 13 residues. Germline assignment: CDR1 SGHKS and CDR2 YYEKEE (reference sequence).